The 11 T cell receptor beta chains given below trace back to one sample, sequenced in a study of cytomegalovirus exposure and HLA in healthy donors. PCR was performed using 60 Vbeta and 13 Jbeta primers. TCRdb keeps only in-frame clones here, not all; method: immunoSEQ multiplex PCR. Of about 130,000 clones listed, approximately 80% are singletons. The specimen was PBMCs. The source of these receptors is a male donor in good health and CMV-seronegative.

This rearrangement joins TRBV7-9 to TRBJ1-3; unclear D gene. V was pared by 6 bases and J by 4 bases, with 16 bases between. Germline V gives CDR1 SEHNR, CDR2 FQNEAQ (reference sequence). The CDR3 spans 15 residues. The CDR3 DNA sequence: TGTGCCAGCAGAGGCGGAGGGCTCTCGGGAAACACCATATATTTT. Translated, it gives CASRGGGLSGNTIYF.

V is TRBV15 and J is TRBJ2-2; D may be TRBD1 (5 bases). Trimming removed 1 base at V and 6 bases at J, with 6 bases between. Germline lookup yields CDR1 LNHNV and CDR2 YYDKDF (reference sequence). CDR3 length equals 13 residues. The CDR3 region is CATSRVGAGELFF. The CDR3 DNA follows: TGTGCCACCAGCAGAGTAGGGGCCGGGGAGCTGTTTTTT.

The V gene is TRBV9, the J gene TRBJ2-2; possible D gene TRBD2, 5 bases. V gave up 6 bases and J gave up 4 bases, with 16 bases separating them. The CDR3 has 15 amino acids. Germline V lookup: CDR1 SGDLS, CDR2 YYNGEE. CDR3 sequence reads: CASMLGLAGTGELFF. CDR3 nucleotide sequence: TGTGCCAGCATGCTCGGGCTAGCCGGCACCGGGGAGCTGTTTTTT.

The chain couples TRBV5-5 to TRBJ2-7; D gene unclear. With 0 bases removed from V and 1 base from J, the gap between germline ends came to 11 bases. The CDR3 loop spans 15 amino acids. Germline CDR1 SGHKS, CDR2 YYEKEE (reference sequence). The CDR3 here is CASSLANWASYEQYF. The DNA for the CDR3 is TGTGCCAGCAGCTTGGCCAATTGGGCATCCTACGAGCAGTACTTC.

This clone has just one count. The chain carries TRBV19 and TRBJ2-5; 9 bases match TRBD1. Trimming cost V 5 bases and J 3 bases; bases outside gene matches: 7. CDR1 is LNHDA, CDR2 SQIVND, per germline (reference sequence). The CDR3 runs to 15 residues. The CDR3 reads CASSGQGKGKETQYF. The DNA for the CDR3 is TGTGCCAGTAGTGGACAGGGGAAGGGCAAAGAGACCCAGTACTTC.

CDR3 coding DNA: TGTGCCAGTACCCCCCCGGGAGCCTATGGCTACACCTTC. This gives the protein CASTPPGAYGYTF. The chain couples TRBV19 to TRBJ1-2, with D uncertain. The germline CDR1 and CDR2 sequences are LNHDA and SQIVND (reference sequence). The CDR3 contains 13 residues. V was shortened by 7 bases and J by 4 bases, with 13 bases between the two germline ends.

The chain combines TRBV9 with TRBJ2-2; a possible D gene is TRBD2 (6 bases). Germline V lookup: CDR1 SGDLS, CDR2 YYNGEE. Trimming took off 0 bases at V and 8 bases at J, with 17 bases between the two ends. The CDR3 has 16 residues. Here the CDR3 reads CASSVGGVINAGELFF. The CDR3 region has the DNA TGTGCCAGCAGCGTAGGGGGGGTCATCAACGCTGGGGAGCTGTTTTTT. Based on the CDR3 plus reference TRBV9 and TRBJ2-2, the full variable domain is DSGVTQTPKHLITATGQRVTLRCSPRSGDLSVYWYQQSLDQGLQFLIQYYNGEERAKGNILERFSAQQFPDLHSELNLSSLELGDSALYFCASSVGGVINAGELFFGEGSRLTVL.

The chain combines TRBV6-5 with TRBJ2-5; D possibly corresponds to TRBD2 (5 bases). V lost 5 bases, J lost 2 bases, and 12 bases lay in between. CDR3 length equals 14 residues. Germline CDR1 MNHEY, CDR2 SVGAGI. The chain's CDR3 is CASSEGGGQETQYF. CDR3 DNA sequence: TGTGCCAGCAGTGAAGGCGGAGGTCAAGAGACCCAGTACTTC.

This clone was counted only a few times. The chain has TRBV6-5 and TRBJ2-5; D gene uncertain. V dropped 2 bases and J dropped 5 bases, with 18 bases sitting between them. This CDR3 is 16 amino acids long. Germline V gene lookup returns CDR1 MNHEY and CDR2 SVGAGI. In DNA form, the CDR3 reads TGTGCCAGCAGTTACCTTCCCCCCACCGAAGAGGAGACCCAGTACTTC. Translated, it gives CASSYLPPTEEETQYF.

The gene calls are TRBV10-1 and TRBJ1-5; D remains unclear. CDR1 WNHNN and CDR2 SYGVQD come from the germline V gene (reference sequence). The CDR3 has 13 amino acids. Trimming shortened V by 5 bases and J by 9 bases, and 14 bases separated the two germline ends. DNA of the CDR3: TGCGCCAGCAGTCAAACTTCGGGTGCGCCCCAGCATTTT. As protein: CASSQTSGAPQHF.

This chain links TRBV18 with TRBJ2-6, with D unresolved. Trimming shortened V by 2 bases and J by 1 base, and 6 bases separated the two germline ends. CDR3 size: 15 residues. The germline V gene has CDR1 KGHSH and CDR2 LQKENI. The CDR3, as DNA: TGTGCCAGCTCACCATCTCGGTCTGGGGCCAACGTCCTGACTTTC. It translates to CASSPSRSGANVLTF.